This TCR beta chain was identified in a study of CD8+ T cells in alopecia areata. Whole-study context: The duration of tofacitinib was 6 to 18 months, with 6 months off drug afterward.

The CDR3 has 17 residues. Germline-derived CDR1 and CDR2 are SNHLY and FYNNEI. Trimming left V 3 bases short and J 2 bases short, with 16 bases between. Regarding the study as a whole: Compared with normal scalp, lesional scalp had higher clonality and more expanded CD8+ clones.

Extracted RNA was reverse transcribed, and the resulting cDNA served as sequencing template. Only in-frame clones appear in the TCRdb table, and some are missing; sequencing was by immunoSEQ multiplex PCR. The data contain roughly 150,000 clones, about 50% of them singletons. On this clone: Antigen: not known.

This TCR was recovered from a human donor with alopecia areata. V usage is TRBV2 and J usage is TRBJ1-4, with D unclear. The starting material was CD8+ T cells sorted from blood, obtained at week 0. The DNA of the CDR3 is TGTGCCAGCAGTGAGAACCCCCAGAACCCGACTAATGAAAAACTGTTTTTT. It codes for CASSENPQNPTNEKLFF.